This TCR beta chain was sequenced for a study of cytomegalovirus exposure and HLA in healthy donors. Study as a whole: Among the 370 or so donors who were genotyped, 81% fell in the genetic ancestry cluster that is associated with self-reported Caucasian donors.

Broader study findings: Presence/absence analyses took donor sequencing depth as roughly uniform.

About this clone itself: Its specificity is unknown.

V gave up 4 bases and J gave up 3 bases, with 11 bases separating them. Germline V gives CDR1 SGHRS, CDR2 YFSETQ. The CDR3 length is 14 residues. The PCR used 60 Vbeta and 13 Jbeta primers. Sequencing used immunoSEQ multiplex PCR; TCRdb keeps in-frame clones, though not all of them. The repertoire holds fewer than 150,000 clones, with roughly 74% as singletons. The source material was PBMCs. The source of this sequence is a woman in her forties or fifties in good health and CMV-seropositive. The rearrangement uses TRBV5-1 and TRBJ2-4; D is possibly TRBD1 (5 bases). The CDR3 loop reads CASSLTQDKNIQYF. The CDR3 nucleotides are TGCGCCAGCAGCCTGACACAGGACAAAAACATTCAGTACTTC.